Each of the 20 T cell receptor beta chains below was sequenced from the same sample in a study of cytomegalovirus exposure and HLA in healthy donors. Only in-frame clones appear in the TCRdb table, and some are missing; sequencing was by immunoSEQ multiplex PCR. This table has 140,000 or so clones, approximately 91% appearing once. The sequenced sample consisted of PBMCs. These receptors came from a man in his late teens or twenties in good health and CMV-seronegative.

The chain combines TRBV10-3 with TRBJ1-1; no clear D gene. Germline V lookup: CDR1 ENHRY, CDR2 SYGVKD. The CDR3 totals 14 residues. Trimming pared 6 bases from V and 1 base from J, leaving 12 bases between. The CDR3 here is CAISYQGGNTEAFF. CDR3 sequence (DNA): TGTGCCATCAGCTACCAAGGAGGGAACACTGAAGCTTTCTTT.

The CDR3 is CASSLSADQETQYF. The CDR3 bases are TGCGCCAGCAGCTTGAGCGCCGACCAAGAGACCCAGTACTTC. This sequence joins TRBV5-1 and TRBJ2-5; no reliable D call. V lost 1 base and J lost 0, with 7 bases in between. Germline V gives CDR1 SGHRS, CDR2 YFSETQ. The CDR3 is made up of 14 amino acids.

The rearrangement joins TRBV2 to TRBJ2-5; a possible D gene is TRBD2 (6 bases). CDR1 and CDR2 (germline): SNHLY, FYNNEI. The CDR3 contains 16 residues. The germline V and J ends were trimmed by 1 base and 1 base, with 13 bases remaining between them. CDR3 loop: CASSEGGVGSQETQYF. Written as DNA, the CDR3 is TGTGCCAGCAGTGAAGGCGGGGTAGGCTCCCAAGAGACCCAGTACTTC.

The chain carries TRBV4-2 and TRBJ2-1; 7 bases agree with TRBD1. Germline values: CDR1 LGHNA, CDR2 YNFKEQ. The CDR3 runs 14 residues. J was trimmed by 10 bases and V by 0 bases; bases with no gene match: 6. The CDR3 DNA is TGTGCCAGCAGCCAAGACAATGGACAGGACGAGCAGTTCTTC. Translated: CASSQDNGQDEQFF.

The chain employs TRBV14 and TRBJ2-1, with 15 bases matching TRBD2. The CDR3 loop spans 20 amino acids. J lost 0 bases, V lost 0 bases, and 6 bases had no gene match. The germline gives CDR1 SGHDN, CDR2 FVKESK. The CDR3 nucleotides are TGTGCCAGCAGCCAAGATCCCCGGACTAGCGGGAGGGCCTCCTACAATGAGCAGTTCTTC. Protein: CASSQDPRTSGRASYNEQFF.

The rearrangement links TRBV5-8 to TRBJ2-7; 8 nucleotides line up with TRBD1. With V trimmed by 4 bases and J by 3 bases, 3 bases remained unmatched. The CDR3 has 13 amino acids. The germline V gene has CDR1 SGHTS and CDR2 YDEGEE. CDR3 sequence: CASSRTGNYEQYF. CDR3 sequence (DNA): TGTGCCAGCAGCCGGACAGGGAACTACGAGCAGTACTTC. Using reference TRBV5-8 and TRBJ2-7 for the parts outside the CDR3, the full variable domain is EAGVTQSPTHLIKTRGQQATLRCSPISGHTSVYWYQQALGLGLQFLLWYDEGEERNRGNFPPRFSGRQFPNYSSELNVNALELEDSALYLCASSRTGNYEQYFGPGTRLTVT.

This clone was counted once. The chain combines TRBV5-1 with TRBJ2-3; D is unclear. V was trimmed by 5 bases and J by 0 bases, leaving 10 bases between them. The CDR3 extends over 14 amino acids. Germline lookup yields CDR1 SGHRS and CDR2 YFSETQ. The DNA of the CDR3 is TGCGCCAGCAGACAAGCGAGCAGCACAGATACGCAGTATTTT. Translation: CASRQASSTDTQYF.

The CDR3 reads CASSIAPAGSTDTQYF. CDR3 sequence (DNA): TGTGCCAGTAGTATAGCTCCAGCGGGAAGCACAGATACGCAGTATTTT. The rearrangement uses TRBV19 and TRBJ2-3; 7 nucleotides match TRBD2. Germline values: CDR1 LNHDA, CDR2 SQIVND (reference sequence). The length of the CDR3 is 16 residues. J lost 0 bases, V lost 1 base, and 4 bases had no gene match.

The chain employs TRBV2 and TRBJ2-5; 11 bases match TRBD1. This CDR3 has 16 residues. In germline, CDR1 is SNHLY, CDR2 FYNNEI. V shed 10 bases and J 5 bases; nucleotides not matched to a gene: 15. CDR3 nucleotides: TGTGCCACCTCGACGTTCGGACAGGGGGCTTGGGAGACCCAGTACTTC. This encodes CATSTFGQGAWETQYF.

The chain carries TRBV9 and TRBJ2-1, with D perhaps matching TRBD2 (6 bases). CDR1 is SGDLS and CDR2 is YYNGEE in the germline V gene. V was trimmed by 3 bases and J by 8 bases, leaving 12 bases between them. CDR3 length: 13 residues. CDR3 nucleotides: TGTGCCAGCAGCGGGGATCCGGGGGATGAGCAGTTCTTC. Protein product: CASSGDPGDEQFF. Combining the CDR3 with reference TRBV9 and TRBJ2-1 gives the whole variable domain DSGVTQTPKHLITATGQRVTLRCSPRSGDLSVYWYQQSLDQGLQFLIQYYNGEERAKGNILERFSAQQFPDLHSELNLSSLELGDSALYFCASSGDPGDEQFFGPGTRLTVL.

The V call is TRBV19, the J call TRBJ2-5; possibly TRBD2 for D (6 bases). Germline CDR1 reads LNHDA; CDR2 reads SQIVND (reference sequence). The V end lost 8 bases, the J end lost 4 bases, and 11 bases lay between the germline ends. The length of the CDR3 is 12 residues. CDR3 sequence: CASRTGVETQYF. The CDR3 DNA follows: TGTGCCAGTCGGACGGGGGTAGAGACCCAGTACTTC.

This sequence joins TRBV10-2 and TRBJ2-7, with D possibly TRBD1 on 6 matching bases. The V end was cut by 6 bases, the J end by 9 bases, with 18 bases between. CDR1 and CDR2 from the germline V gene are WSHSY and SAAADI. CDR3 length: 13 amino acids. CDR3 in amino acids: CASRTGTLEVQYF. DNA for the CDR3: TGCGCCAGCAGAACCGGGACACTTGAAGTGCAGTACTTC.

The chain combines TRBV4-3 with TRBJ1-5, with D perhaps matching TRBD1 (5 bases). Germline V lookup: CDR1 LGHNA, CDR2 YSLEER. This CDR3 has 15 residues. Trimming shortened V by 4 bases and J by 0 bases, and 10 bases separated the two germline ends. DNA of the CDR3: TGCGCCAGCAGCCTTGACAGTTATAGCAATCAGCCCCAGCATTTT. Amino acids: CASSLDSYSNQPQHF.

The V and J genes are TRBV6-5 and TRBJ2-7, with 10 positions matching TRBD1. Losses at the gene ends were 2 bases for V and 3 bases for J; bases not matched to a gene: 4. This CDR3 has 15 amino acids. The germline gives CDR1 MNHEY, CDR2 SVGAGI. CDR3 sequence: CASSYGTGVGYEQYF. The CDR3, as DNA: TGTGCCAGCAGTTACGGGACAGGGGTGGGCTACGAGCAGTACTTC.

The J gene is TRBJ1-1, the V gene TRBV6-1; D is unclear. Looked up from germline, CDR1 is MNHNS and CDR2 is SASEGT. V gave up 8 bases and J gave up 0 bases, with 10 bases separating them. This CDR3 spans 13 amino acids. The CDR3 loop is CASEQTMNTEAFF. The CDR3 region has the DNA TGTGCCAGCGAACAGACCATGAACACTGAAGCTTTCTTT.

This chain's CDR3 is CASSEGAGQGAVEQYF. As DNA, the CDR3 is TGTGCCAGCAGTGAAGGCGCGGGACAGGGGGCAGTGGAGCAGTACTTC. V and J are TRBV27 and TRBJ2-7; 12 bases are a match to TRBD1. Germline CDR1 reads MNHEY; CDR2 reads SMNVEV (reference sequence). The junction had 12 bases not matched to a gene; V was cut back by 5 bases and J by 7 bases. This CDR3 has 16 amino acids.

Only one count was recorded for this clone. The rearrangement uses TRBV19 and TRBJ1-6; a possible D gene is TRBD1 (5 bases). V gave up 5 bases and J gave up 7 bases, with 9 bases separating them. CDR3 length: 13 amino acids. From germline, CDR1 is LNHDA and CDR2 SQIVND (reference sequence). The CDR3, as DNA: TGTGCCAGTAGTGAACAGGAAAATTCACCCCTCCACTTT. Translated, it gives CASSEQENSPLHF.

The chain employs TRBV6-5 and TRBJ1-2, with 7 positions matching TRBD1. This CDR3 is built from 13 residues. J gave up 6 bases and V 4 bases, and 5 bases lay outside the gene matches. From germline, CDR1 is MNHEY and CDR2 SVGAGI. CDR3 bases: TGTGCCAGCAGTTTAAAACAGGGGAATGGCTACACCTTC. Translated: CASSLKQGNGYTF.

This rearrangement joins TRBV5-1 to TRBJ1-1; TRBD1 is a possible D gene (6 bases). Trimming cost V 1 base and J 4 bases, with 26 bases left between them. The length of the CDR3 is 19 residues. Germline-derived CDR1 and CDR2 are SGHRS and YFSETQ. The DNA for the CDR3 is TGCGCCAGCAGCTTGTTATGGAATAAAATGGGGGCTGCGAGCACTGAAGCTTTCTTT. Its translation: CASSLLWNKMGAASTEAFF.

The chain couples TRBV7-8 to TRBJ1-5; D is possibly TRBD1 (6 bases). Germline V gives CDR1 SGHVS, CDR2 FQNEAQ. V lost 3 bases and J 9 bases, leaving 9 bases between the germline ends. The CDR3 consists of 12 residues. CDR3: CASSFRGRPQHF. CDR3 nucleotides: TGTGCCAGCAGCTTCAGGGGTCGGCCCCAGCATTTT. Together with reference TRBV7-8 and TRBJ1-5, the CDR3 gives the full variable domain: GAGVSQSPRYKVAKRGQDVALRCDPISGHVSLFWYQQALGQGPEFLTYFQNEAQLDKSGLPSDRFFAERPEGSVSTLKIQRTQQEDSAVYLCASSFRGRPQHFGDGTRLSIL.